The clone carrying this T cell receptor (beta chain) was picked up a small number of times. Antigen unknown. Preparing the TCRbeta library involved the use of unique molecular identifiers. TCRdb re-analysed the PCR reads in MiXCR, keeping a single row per CDR3 protein. The repertoire holds 550,000 to 800,000 distinct CDR3 sequences, 13% seen once, with 0.79% in the top ten. The data are from a study of T-cell reconstitution after alpha-beta-depleted transplantation in children. This CDR3 is built from 17 residues. V shed 0 bases and J shed 6 bases, with 17 bases lying between them. Germline V gives CDR1 MNHEY, CDR2 SMNVEV (reference sequence). Whole-study results and caveats: Diversity and T-cell counts at one year after transplant derived mostly from new T cells. Several hundred expanded graft clones reportedly were the source of alpha-beta T cells about two months after transplant. Some patients' high day-60 TCRbeta diversity was traced to surviving recipient T cells and thymic progenitors.

The sequence was collected from a girl aged 2-10 years with congenital amegakaryocytic thrombocytopenia, due to receive a stem cell transplant. The sequences come from PBMCs, collected before TCRalphabeta/CD19-depleted stem cell transplant. The J gene is TRBJ2-2, the V gene TRBV27; D is perhaps TRBD2 (6 bases). CDR3 region: CASSLSGGLRSAGELFF. The CDR3 DNA reads TGTGCCAGCAGTTTATCGGGGGGTCTCCGTTCCGCCGGGGAGCTGTTTTTT.